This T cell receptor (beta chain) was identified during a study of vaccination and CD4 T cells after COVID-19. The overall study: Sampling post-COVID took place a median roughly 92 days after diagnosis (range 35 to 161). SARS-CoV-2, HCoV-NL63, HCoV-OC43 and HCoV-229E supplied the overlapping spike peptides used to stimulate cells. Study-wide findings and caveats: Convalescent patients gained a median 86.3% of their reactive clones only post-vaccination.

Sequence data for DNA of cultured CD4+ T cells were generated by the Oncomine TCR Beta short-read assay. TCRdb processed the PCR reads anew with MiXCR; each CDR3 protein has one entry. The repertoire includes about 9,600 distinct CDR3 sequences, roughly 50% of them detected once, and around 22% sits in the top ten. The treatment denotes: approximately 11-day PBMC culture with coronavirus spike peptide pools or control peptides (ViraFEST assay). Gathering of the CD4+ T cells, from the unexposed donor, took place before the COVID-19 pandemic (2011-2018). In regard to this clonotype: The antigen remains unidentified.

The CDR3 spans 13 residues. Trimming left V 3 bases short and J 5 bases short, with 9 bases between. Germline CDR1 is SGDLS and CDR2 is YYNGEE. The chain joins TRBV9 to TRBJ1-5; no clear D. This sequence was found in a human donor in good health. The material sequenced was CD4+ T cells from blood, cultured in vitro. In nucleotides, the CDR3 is TGTGCCAGCAGCGGCCTTGCCGATCAGCCCCAGCATTTT. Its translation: CASSGLADQPQHF.